Described below is a single T cell receptor (beta chain) sequence and its context. This clonotype appeared many times. Its antigen is unknown. Per-base qualities were not stored, and no clone one base away is much larger. Only healthy Caucasian donors were included. Three unrelated non-twin adults were also sequenced: a male aged 18 to 30, a male aged 50 to 59 and a female aged 50 to 59. Miltenyi CD45RO+ enrichment and human naive T-cell isolation kits were used to isolate memory (CD45RO+) and naive T cells from PBMC. In the germline V gene (reference sequence), CDR1 corresponds to LGHDT and CDR2 to YNNKEL. There are 14 amino acids in the CDR3, from cysteine to phenylalanine inclusive. CDR3 DNA only is kept here, 42 bases in frame from base 1. Trimming takes 10 bases from V and 7 bases from J, and the germline ends sit 17 bases apart. The data are from a study of identical twins (dated by TCRdb to 2016 to 2018). With respect to the entire study: The study deep-sequenced TCR alpha and beta repertoires from monozygotic twins, unrelated adults of various ages and cord blood to test whether fetal clonotypes persist. To rule out contamination, the twin experiments were replicated at different times with different library preparation protocols. The full study reports these points: Fewer insertions were carried by abundant cord blood beta clonotypes; a weaker similar trend was observed in young adult naive repertoires, while no such trend was observed in memory repertoires. Zero-insertion analyses could be partly confounded by invariant T cells such as MAIT and iNKT, though diverse VJ usage argued against such confounding for most clonotypes. Compared with coincidental sharing between unrelated individuals, an excess of low generation-probability sequences was observed among out-of-frame TCR alpha sequences shared between twins. In monozygotic twins, out-of-frame TCR alpha sharing was systematically underestimated by recombination models, although the models agreed with sharing between unrelated individuals. Excess twin sharing in beta out-of-frame sequences was weaker because fewer shared sequences lowered the signal-to-noise ratio. Conclusions relied on cross-sectional statistical analysis, since the same donors could not be followed over many years.

The library was built by means of 5' RACE. The reads were generated on an Illumina HiSeq 2000. Template switching introduced a universal primer binding site; the final cDNA contained a unique molecular identifier, enabling accurate counting of TCR cDNA molecules. Specific primers in the conserved constant-segment region were used to synthesize first-strand cDNA for the TCR alpha and beta chains. To control for contamination, every cDNA library carried two barcodes: a SMART-Mk sample barcode plus Illumina barcodes. TruSeq adapter sequences, together with Illumina sample barcodes, were added in two successive PCR steps. The TCR alpha and beta cDNA libraries were sequenced on the Illumina HiSeq platform using custom primers. As for how the authors treated the data: Unique molecular identifiers were extracted from raw reads with MiGEC, and CDR3 positions were determined with MiXCR. For each individual, recombination models were inferred using an EM algorithm with the repgenHMM and IGoR tools. The analysis of shared clonotypes was done with the tcR package in R, with sharing normalized by the product of cloneset sizes. To study raw recombination free of thymic and clonal selection effects, out-of-frame nonproductive sequences were analyzed. The public sequencing data were trimmed at Q25 with fastp and processed into clonotypes with MiXCR by TCRdb, which kept only in-frame beta chains. Rows with one shared CDR3 protein collapse into an entry with the most common genes and DNA. TCRdb, not the authors, supplied the V and J calls. Recorded for this sample are fewer than 450,000 distinct CDR3 sequences; approximately 8.7% of them occurred a single time. The top ten clonotypes cover about 8.1% of the sample.

The sequence derives from a woman aged 50 to 60 in good health. The sample comprised naive T cells sorted from blood. The cell subset or site label, read with the paper, signifies: cells isolated with a human naive T-cell isolation kit. The chain couples TRBV3-1 to TRBJ1-6; TRBD1 is possibly the D segment (6 matching bases). Read as DNA, the sequence is TGTGCCAACCCTGAGGAGGGGGGGAATTCACCCCTCCACTTT. Translated, it gives CANPEEGGNSPLHF.